Presented here are 32 T cell receptor beta chains from one specimen sequenced in a study of T cell responses to AZD1222 COVID-19 vaccine (dated by TCRdb to the early 2020s). The method behind the library was the immunoSEQ multiplex PCR assay. Held by TCRdb, this immuneACCESS table contains in-frame sequences only and omits some clones. Under half of the omission traces to an unresolved V gene where checked; the cause of the rest is unknown. The sample table holds more than 150,000 clones, of which around nine tenths were seen once. The ten largest clonotypes hold roughly 1.6% of the sample. What this sample's time point label stands for: about 28 days (+/-7) after the second vaccine dose. This material consisted of peripheral blood, taken 28 days after the second AZD1222 dose. All receptors come from an adult who received the AZD1222 COVID-19 vaccine.

The genes are TRBV3-1 (or the pseudogene TRBV3-2) and TRBJ1-1; unclear D gene. Deletions cut 1 base from V and 10 bases from J, with 10 bases between. This CDR3 is built from 12 residues. Germline CDR1 is LGHDT and CDR2 is YNNKEL (reference sequence). In DNA, the CDR3 is TGTGCCAGCAGCCAAGTAGGGTTACGAGCTTTCTTT. The encoded protein is CASSQVGLRAFF.

V and J are TRBV19 and TRBJ1-5; D ambiguous. CDR3 length: 13 residues. CDR1 is LNHDA, CDR2 SQIVND, per germline (reference sequence). Trimming removed 3 bases at V and 6 bases at J, with 9 bases between. Here the CDR3 reads CASSIQSAQPQHF. The CDR3 DNA follows: TGTGCCAGTAGTATCCAGTCCGCTCAGCCCCAGCATTTT. Full variable domain (missing parts from reference TRBV19 and TRBJ1-5): DGGITQSPKYLFRKEGQNVTLSCEQNLNHDAMYWYRQDPGQGLRLIYYSQIVNDFQKGDIAEGYSVSREKKESFPLTVTSAQKNPTAFYLCASSIQSAQPQHFGDGTRLSIL.

J is TRBJ1-2 and V is TRBV27; D might be TRBD1 (5 bases). Germline V gives CDR1 MNHEY, CDR2 SMNVEV (reference sequence). The CDR3 runs 13 residues. Trimming left V 0 bases short and J 3 bases short, with 5 bases between. This chain's CDR3 is CASSLSRDYGYTF. CDR3 bases: TGTGCCAGCAGTTTATCCAGGGACTATGGCTACACCTTC.

V usage is TRBV7-9 and J usage is TRBJ2-7; D is unclear. V was pared by 5 bases and J by 7 bases, with 9 bases between. Per the germline V gene, CDR1 is SEHNR and CDR2 is FQNEAQ (reference sequence). The CDR3 runs 11 residues. CDR3 region: CASSLEWEQYF. CDR3 coding DNA: TGTGCCAGCAGCCTCGAGTGGGAGCAGTACTTC. Full variable domain (outside the CDR3, taken from reference TRBV7-9 and TRBJ2-7): DTGVSQNPRHKITKRGQNVTFRCDPISEHNRLYWYRQTLGQGPEFLTYFQNEAQLEKSRLLSDRFSAERPKGSFSTLEIQRTEQGDSAMYLCASSLEWEQYFGPGTRLTVT.

The V gene is TRBV2, the J gene TRBJ2-7, with no clear D. The CDR3 is made up of 13 amino acids. V lost 6 bases, J lost 1 base, and 10 bases lay in between. Germline CDR1 SNHLY, CDR2 FYNNEI. The CDR3 coding sequence is TGTGCCAGCAGGACCCTCGGGTCCTACGAGCAGTACTTC. This encodes CASRTLGSYEQYF.

CDR3 in DNA: TGTGCCAGCAGCCGGACGGAGCCCCAGTACTTC. This gives the protein CASSRTEPQYF. The chain recombines TRBV21-1 with TRBJ2-5. TRBV21-1 counts as a pseudogene. CDR3 length equals 11 residues.

This sequence joins TRBV3-1 (or the pseudogene TRBV3-2) and TRBJ2-5; D tentatively reads TRBD1 or TRBD2 (6 bases each). The CDR3 is 15 residues long. CDR1 is LGHDT and CDR2 is YNNKEL in the germline V gene (reference sequence). Trimming took 0 bases from V and 4 from J, leaving 12 bases between them. The CDR3 is CASSQDPGAGETQYF. The CDR3 coding sequence is TGTGCCAGCAGCCAAGATCCGGGGGCGGGAGAGACCCAGTACTTC.

The chain is built from TRBV14 and TRBJ1-1; D gene ambiguous. The CDR3 spans 13 residues. In germline, CDR1 is SGHDN, CDR2 FVKESK. V was shortened by 1 base and J by 3 bases, with 6 bases between the two germline ends. Here the CDR3 reads CASSQVGYTEAFF. The CDR3 nucleotides read TGTGCCAGCAGCCAAGTAGGATACACTGAAGCTTTCTTT.

This chain connects TRBV2 to TRBJ1-5; 8 positions match TRBD1. The CDR3 totals 14 residues. V shed 5 bases, J shed 10 bases, and the junction held 10 bases outside the gene matches. Germline V gene lookup returns CDR1 SNHLY and CDR2 FYNNEI. The CDR3 sequence is CASSPQGAGGPQHF. The CDR3 DNA reads as TGTGCCAGCAGTCCCCAGGGGGCAGGCGGTCCCCAGCATTTT. Drawing the rest from reference TRBV2 and TRBJ1-5, the complete variable domain is EPEVTQTPSHQVTQMGQEVILRCVPISNHLYFYWYRQILGQKVEFLVSFYNNEISEKSEIFDDQFSVERPDGSNFTLKIRSTKLEDSAMYFCASSPQGAGGPQHFGDGTRLSIL.

This chain uses TRBV13 with TRBJ2-3, with 9 bases matching TRBD2. From germline, CDR1 is PRHDT and CDR2 FYEKMQ (reference sequence). The CDR3 length is 18 residues. V shed 1 base, J shed 2 bases, and the junction held 10 bases outside the gene matches. The CDR3 region is CASSLVRLADHYTDTQYF. As DNA, the CDR3 is TGTGCCAGCAGCTTAGTGCGACTAGCGGACCATTACACAGATACGCAGTATTTT.

This clone was seen once. The J gene is TRBJ1-5, the V gene TRBV28; D uncertain. Germline assignment: CDR1 MDHEN and CDR2 SYDVKM. V lost 11 bases and J 6 bases, leaving 14 bases between the germline ends. This CDR3 comprises 12 residues. CDR3 amino acids: CAAVGRFQPQHF. CDR3 DNA: TGTGCCGCCGTGGGCAGATTTCAGCCCCAGCATTTT.

This clone has only a few counts. J is TRBJ1-2 and V is TRBV27; D is possibly TRBD1 (5 bases). This CDR3 has 17 residues. The ends were cut back, 5 bases at V and 1 base at J, with 20 bases in the middle. Germline assignment: CDR1 MNHEY and CDR2 SMNVEV (reference sequence). CDR3 nucleotide sequence: TGTGCCAGCAGTACCCGGGGGGGTCAGTGGGTTAACTATGGCTACACCTTC. Its translation: CASSTRGGQWVNYGYTF.

The gene calls are TRBV7-9 and TRBJ2-3; unclear D gene. V dropped 1 base and J dropped 1 base, with 3 bases sitting between them. Germline loops: CDR1 SEHNR, CDR2 FQNEAQ (reference sequence). CDR3 length: 13 amino acids. The CDR3 is CASSLVGTDTQYF. The CDR3 DNA sequence: TGTGCCAGCAGCTTAGTAGGCACAGATACGCAGTATTTT.

This chain links TRBV13 with TRBJ2-3; D not resolved. The CDR3 loop spans 13 amino acids. Deletions cut 5 bases from V and 4 bases from J, with 10 bases between. From germline, CDR1 is PRHDT and CDR2 FYEKMQ (reference sequence). The DNA of the CDR3 is TGTGCCAGCAGCCCTACGACCTCAGATACGCAGTATTTT. Translating gives CASSPTTSDTQYF.

In its sample, this clone was seen once. The V and J genes are TRBV15 and TRBJ1-4, with 9 bases fitting TRBD1. The CDR3 runs to 16 residues. CDR1 and CDR2 from the germline V gene are LNHNV and YYDKDF (reference sequence). The J segment lost 9 bases and the V segment lost 0 bases, leaving 8 bases of the junction unmatched. In DNA form, the CDR3 reads TGTGCCACCAGCAGAGATGGGGGACAGGGAGTTAAAAAACTGTTTTTT. The encoded protein is CATSRDGGQGVKKLFF. Looking up the rest from reference TRBV15 and TRBJ1-4 gives the full variable domain: DAMVIQNPRYQVTQFGKPVTLSCSQTLNHNVMYWYQQKSSQAPKLLFHYYDKDFNNEADTPDNFQSRRPNTSFCFLDIRSPGLGDTAMYLCATSRDGGQGVKKLFFGSGTQLSVL.

V gene TRBV4-1 combines with J gene TRBJ1-2; 8 bases fit TRBD1. J gave up 2 bases and V 1 base, and 9 bases lay outside the gene matches. The germline V gene encodes CDR1 MGHRA and CDR2 YSYEKL. There are 17 residues in the CDR3. CDR3 amino acids: CASSQGLGQGRNYGYTF. The CDR3 DNA follows: TGCGCCAGCAGCCAAGGGTTAGGACAGGGACGCAACTATGGCTACACCTTC.

The genes are TRBV19 and TRBJ1-1; the match to TRBD1 covers 7 bases. The CDR3 length is 14 residues. Trimming took 7 bases from V and 3 from J; bases not matched to a gene: 8. Germline CDR1 and CDR2: LNHDA and SQIVND (reference sequence). The CDR3 protein is CASTLGQTYTEAFF. CDR3 in DNA: TGTGCCAGTACCCTGGGACAGACTTACACTGAAGCTTTCTTT.

The gene calls are TRBV2 and TRBJ2-2, with no clear D. The germline CDR1 and CDR2 sequences are SNHLY and FYNNEI. CDR3 size: 14 residues. The V gene lost 1 base and the J gene lost 4 bases, with 7 bases spanning the gap. CDR3 coding DNA: TGTGCCAGCAGTGAAGTCTCGTCCACCGGGGAGCTGTTTTTT. It translates to CASSEVSSTGELFF.

The chain recombines TRBV10-3 with TRBJ2-1, with D hard to call. V was shortened by 3 bases and J by 7 bases, with 7 bases between the two germline ends. The CDR3 has 12 residues. Germline CDR1 ENHRY, CDR2 SYGVKD. The CDR3 DNA reads TGTGCCATCAGTGACTCGTCGAATGAGCAGTTCTTC. Translation gives CAISDSSNEQFF.

The J gene is TRBJ2-2, the V gene TRBV7-2; a possible D gene is TRBD1 (5 bases). Germline V gene lookup returns CDR1 SGHTA and CDR2 FQGNSA. This CDR3 has 14 amino acids. V shed 3 bases and J shed 6 bases, with 11 bases lying between them. The CDR3 spells CASSFQAGSGELFF. As DNA, the CDR3 is TGTGCCAGCAGCTTCCAGGCAGGGTCCGGGGAGCTGTTTTTT.

CDR3 region: CASSLADSYGYTF. The CDR3 nucleotides are TGTGCCAGCAGCTTAGCGGACAGCTATGGCTACACCTTC. The gene calls are TRBV7-9 and TRBJ1-2; tentatively, D is TRBD1 (6 bases). The V end lost 0 bases, the J end lost 4 bases, and 6 bases lay between the germline ends. Germline CDR1 and CDR2: SEHNR and FQNEAQ (reference sequence). The CDR3 extends over 13 amino acids.

The sample holds a few counts of this clone. Other DNA sequences in this specimen translate into the identical CDR3. The chain combines TRBV2 with TRBJ2-5, with D uncertain. V lost 1 base, J lost 3 bases, and 0 bases lay in between. Germline V gene sequence: CDR1 SNHLY, CDR2 FYNNEI. This CDR3 is built from 11 residues. The CDR3 DNA follows: TGTGCCAGCAGTGAAGAAGAGACCCAGTACTTC. Its translation is CASSEEETQYF.

The V call is TRBV2, the J call TRBJ1-2; no firm D call. V dropped 6 bases and J dropped 5 bases, with 19 bases sitting between them. Germline CDR1 SNHLY, CDR2 FYNNEI. CDR3 size: 15 residues. CDR3 amino acids: CASRVPGVRLYGYTF. The CDR3 DNA follows: TGTGCCAGCAGAGTTCCGGGAGTGAGACTTTATGGCTACACCTTC.

In regard to this clone: The same CDR3 arises from other DNA sequences in this sample as well. The V gene is TRBV18, the J gene TRBJ1-1; maybe TRBD1 (5 bases). The V and J ends lost 6 bases and 2 bases respectively, with 10 bases between them. From germline, CDR1 is KGHSH and CDR2 LQKENI. The CDR3 runs to 13 residues. The CDR3 nucleotides are TGTGCCAGCTCCCCCACAGGAAACACTGAAGCTTTCTTT. As protein: CASSPTGNTEAFF.

V and J are TRBV20-1 and TRBJ1-2, with 8 bases matching TRBD1. Germline CDR1 reads DFQATT; CDR2 reads SNEGSKA (reference sequence). CDR3 size: 14 residues. The J segment lost 4 bases and the V segment lost 3 bases, leaving 7 bases of the junction unmatched. In DNA, the CDR3 is TGCAGTGCTAGTAAACCCGGGACAGGCTATGGCTACACCTTC. This gives the protein CSASKPGTGYGYTF.

The chain uses TRBV30 and TRBJ1-3, with 7 bases aligning to TRBD1. The CDR3 extends over 13 amino acids. Germline V gene data show CDR1 as GTSNPN and CDR2 as SVGIG (reference sequence). V was clipped by 7 bases and J by 3 bases; unmatched bases: 6. The CDR3 bases are TGTGCCTTCCAGGGGGAAGTTGGAAACACCATATATTTT. It yields the protein CAFQGEVGNTIYF. Full variable domain (rest looked up from reference TRBV30 and TRBJ1-3): SQTIHQWPATLVQPVGSPLSLECTVEGTSNPNLYWYRQAAGRGLQLLFYSVGIGQISSEVPQNLSASRPQDRQFILSSKKLLLSDSGFYLCAFQGEVGNTIYFGEGSWLTVV.

The chain couples TRBV19 to TRBJ1-6; D is uncertain. V gave up 2 bases and J gave up 0 bases, with 11 bases separating them. CDR3 length: 17 residues. Per germline, CDR1 LNHDA and CDR2 SQIVND (reference sequence). CDR3 sequence (DNA): TGTGCCAGTAGTATACGAGTCCAGAGCTCCTATAATTCACCCCTCCACTTT. Translated: CASSIRVQSSYNSPLHF.

The chain has TRBV7-9 and TRBJ2-7; D might be TRBD1 (6 bases). The CDR3 is 16 amino acids. CDR1 and CDR2 from the germline V gene are SEHNR and FQNEAQ (reference sequence). With 5 bases removed from V and 1 base from J, the gap between germline ends came to 18 bases. CDR3 in amino acids: CASSGPGQRPSYEQYF. The CDR3 DNA reads as TGTGCCAGCAGCGGGCCCGGACAGAGACCTTCCTACGAGCAGTACTTC. The full variable domain, completed using reference TRBV7-9 and TRBJ2-7, is DTGVSQNPRHKITKRGQNVTFRCDPISEHNRLYWYRQTLGQGPEFLTYFQNEAQLEKSRLLSDRFSAERPKGSFSTLEIQRTEQGDSAMYLCASSGPGQRPSYEQYFGPGTRLTVT.

The chain is built from TRBV7-2 and TRBJ2-5, with TRBD2 matching 8 bases. V shed 5 bases, J shed 13 bases, and the junction held 9 bases outside the gene matches. This CDR3 spans 12 amino acids. The germline gives CDR1 SGHTA, CDR2 FQGNSA. In DNA, the CDR3 is TGTGCCAGCAGCCCACCCCGGGGGGGGATGTACTTC. Protein: CASSPPRGGMYF. The whole variable domain, remainder taken from reference TRBV7-2 and TRBJ2-5, is GAGVSQSPSNKVTEKGKDVELRCDPISGHTALYWYRQSLGQGLEFLIYFQGNSAPDKSGLPSDRFSAERTGGSVSTLTIQRTQQEDSAVYLCASSPPRGGMYFGPGTRLLVL.

This clone has just one count. In DNA, the CDR3 is TGCGCCAGCAGCTTGGGGACTAGCGGAGAGGGGGTGCGGTACTTC. Encoded protein: CASSLGTSGEGVRYF. The V gene is TRBV5-1, the J gene TRBJ2-5, with 10 positions matching TRBD2. The V gene end was trimmed by 0 bases and the J gene end by 13 bases; junction bases not matched to a gene: 12. Per germline, CDR1 SGHRS and CDR2 YFSETQ. The length of the CDR3 is 15 residues. Based on the CDR3 plus reference TRBV5-1 and TRBJ2-5, the full variable domain is KAGVTQTPRYLIKTRGQQVTLSCSPISGHRSVSWYQQTPGQGLQFLFEYFSETQRNKGNFPGRFSGRQFSNSRSEMNVSTLELGDSALYLCASSLGTSGEGVRYFGPGTRLLVL.

The gene calls are TRBV7-3 and TRBJ2-1, with D uncertain. The CDR3 length is 15 residues. V was shortened by 5 bases and J by 2 bases, with 13 bases between the two germline ends. Germline V gives CDR1 SGHTA, CDR2 FQGTGA. The CDR3 DNA reads as TGTGCCAGCAGCCTTGAGGCATCCACCTACAATGAGCAGTTCTTC. Protein sequence: CASSLEASTYNEQFF. Full variable domain (rest looked up from reference TRBV7-3 and TRBJ2-1): GAGVSQTPSNKVTEKGKYVELRCDPISGHTALYWYRQSLGQGPEFLIYFQGTGAADDSGLPNDRFFAVRPEGSVSTLKIQRTERGDSAVYLCASSLEASTYNEQFFGPGTRLTVL.

This chain links TRBV20-1 with TRBJ1-5; possible D gene TRBD1, 6 bases. The CDR3 is 14 residues long. Deletions cut 3 bases from V and 1 base from J, with 10 bases between. Germline loops: CDR1 DFQATT, CDR2 SNEGSKA (reference sequence). For the CDR3, the DNA is TGCAGTGCTAGTCCTACAGGGAGCAATCAGCCCCAGCATTTT. Its protein is CSASPTGSNQPQHF.